This T cell receptor beta chain is from a study of cytomegalovirus exposure and HLA in healthy donors. About the research overall: Around 200 million T cells yielded roughly 100 million unique TCR beta sequences, as an earlier analysis found.

The CDR3 spans 15 residues. Trimming removed 0 bases at V and 7 bases at J, with 16 bases between. Germline values: CDR1 MNHEY, CDR2 SVGAGI. The primer mix had 60 Vbeta and 13 Jbeta primers. Using immunoSEQ multiplex PCR, the repertoire was profiled, and TCRdb retains in-frame clones only, with some absent. Of 70,000 to 100,000 clones detected, about two thirds appear once; the ten largest clones hold 20% to 25%. This clone was counted between two and nine times. This TCR derives from a woman in her forties or fifties in good health and CMV-seropositive. Source material: PBMCs. The chain uses TRBV6-5 and TRBJ2-7; D perhaps matches TRBD2 (5 bases). In DNA form, the CDR3 reads TGTGCCAGCAGTTACTCGATAGAGGGATCCTTGGAGCAGTACTTC. Protein sequence: CASSYSIEGSLEQYF.